The 14 T cell receptor beta chains below all came from one sample that was sequenced in a study of patients and donors after allogeneic stem cell transplantation. TCRdb reanalysed the RT-PCR reads using MiXCR and keeps one entry per CDR3 protein. The sample lists approximately 88,000 distinct CDR3 sequences, roughly 5.1% occurring once. Sample: blood, either unsorted or a sorted T cell fraction (not recorded which). These receptors came from a human donor who was either an allogeneic HSCT recipient or a stem cell or donor lymphocyte infusion donor (not recorded which). It is not recorded whose cells these are; they may come from a transplant donor.

This clonotype was observed at least ten times. CDR3: CSAQDSLSSYEQYF. CDR3 DNA sequence: TGCAGTGCCCAGGACTCCCTATCCTCCTACGAGCAGTACTTC. J is TRBJ2-7 and V is TRBV20-1; D might be TRBD2 (5 bases). The CDR3 sequence is 14 residues long. Trimming took 6 bases from V and 0 from J, leaving 15 bases between them. Per the germline V gene, CDR1 is DFQATT and CDR2 is SNEGSKA (reference sequence).

This clonotype was found many times. The chain employs TRBV3-1 and TRBJ2-2; D call uncertain. Trimming took 1 base from V and 5 from J, leaving 8 bases between them. The germline CDR1 and CDR2 sequences are LGHDT and YNNKEL (reference sequence). The CDR3 is made up of 14 amino acids. The CDR3 sequence: CASSQVGGTGELFF. DNA for the CDR3: TGTGCCAGCAGCCAAGTGGGTGGTACCGGGGAGCTGTTTTTT.

This clonotype was seen many times. This rearrangement joins TRBV20-1 to TRBJ2-3, with 9 bases lining up with TRBD2. This CDR3 spans 17 amino acids. Looked up from germline, CDR1 is DFQATT and CDR2 is SNEGSKA (reference sequence). V was clipped by 0 bases and J by 2 bases; unmatched bases: 9. The CDR3 region has the DNA TGCAGTGCTAGAGAACCTTTAGCGGGAGTAAACACAGATACGCAGTATTTT. Translation gives CSAREPLAGVNTDTQYF.

This clonotype was recorded many times. This chain's CDR3 is CSAGGIAQRVDEQFF. The CDR3 region has the DNA TGCAGTGCTGGTGGAATCGCTCAAAGGGTCGATGAGCAGTTCTTC. The chain uses TRBV20-1 and TRBJ2-1, with no clear D. CDR1 DFQATT and CDR2 SNEGSKA come from the germline V gene (reference sequence). The length of the CDR3 is 15 residues. The V gene lost 5 bases and the J gene lost 8 bases, with 22 bases spanning the gap.

The chain is built from TRBV21-1 and TRBJ1-5; the table calls TRBD1, which could not be checked here. TRBV21-1 is noted as a pseudogene. The CDR3 totals 17 residues. The CDR3 region has the DNA TGTGCCAGCAGCAAAGCTCGGACGGGGCTGGTGGATCAGCCCCAGCATTTT. Amino acids: CASSKARTGLVDQPQHF.

There are many counts of this clonotype. The CDR3 DNA follows: TGCAGTGCTCGACTAGCGGGGGACTTTACCGGGGAGCTGTTTTTT. This codes for CSARLAGDFTGELFF. The J gene is TRBJ2-2, the V gene TRBV20-1, with TRBD2 matching 12 bases. J lost 5 bases, V lost 5 bases, and 6 bases had no gene match. The CDR3 consists of 15 residues. CDR1 and CDR2 (germline): DFQATT, SNEGSKA (reference sequence).

The rearrangement uses TRBV5-4 and TRBJ2-4; D not certain. Trimming removed 1 base from V and 5 bases from J, with 10 bases in between. The CDR3 runs to 14 residues. The germline gives CDR1 SGHNT, CDR2 YYREEE (reference sequence). The CDR3 here is CASSLRLGENIQYF. The CDR3 DNA is TGTGCCAGCAGCTTGCGTTTGGGCGAAAACATTCAGTACTTC.

This clonotype was counted only a few times. The chain is built from TRBV9 and TRBJ2-7, with D hard to call. The germline CDR1 and CDR2 sequences are SGDLS and YYNGEE. The CDR3 is 13 amino acids. Trimming cost V 0 bases and J 6 bases, with 10 bases left between them. The CDR3 sequence: CASSVDLTREQYF. As DNA, the CDR3 is TGTGCCAGCAGCGTAGACCTCACCCGCGAGCAGTACTTC.

In this sample, this clonotype turned up many times. The chain combines TRBV20-1 with TRBJ1-5; no reliable D call. The germline V gene encodes CDR1 DFQATT and CDR2 SNEGSKA (reference sequence). The V end was cut by 0 bases, the J end by 6 bases, with 12 bases between. This CDR3 spans 14 amino acids. This CDR3 reads CSAREGSGAQPQHF. The CDR3 region has the DNA TGCAGTGCTAGAGAGGGCTCAGGTGCTCAGCCCCAGCATTTT.

The table lists this clonotype with many counts. The rearrangement uses TRBV5-6 and TRBJ2-1, with TRBD2 matching 7 bases. Germline loops: CDR1 SGHDT, CDR2 YYEEEE. CDR3 length equals 18 residues. V trimming: 5 bases; J trimming: 5 bases; junction bases outside the gene matches: 19. CDR3 amino acids: CASRRSSRVSGSHNEQFF. DNA for the CDR3: TGTGCCAGCAGACGGTCCTCCAGGGTTAGCGGGTCCCACAATGAGCAGTTCTTC.

Comments on this clonotype: One base away lies a much larger clone, so this may be a sequencing read error. The chain joins TRBV27 to TRBJ2-1; no firm D call. This CDR3 has 17 residues. In germline, CDR1 is MNHEY, CDR2 SMNVEV (reference sequence). The CDR3, as DNA: TGTGCCAGCAGCACTTTAGCCGGAAGGTACCAATACAATGAGCAGCTCTTC. Protein sequence: CASSTLAGRYQYNEQLF.

This clonotype was detected ten times or more. V usage is TRBV5-1 and J usage is TRBJ2-4, with TRBD1 matching 11 bases. The CDR3 is made up of 13 amino acids. Germline V CDR1 and CDR2: SGHRS, YFSETQ. Trimming at V came to 3 bases and at J to 16 bases, leaving 9 bases not matched to a gene. The CDR3 nucleotides read TGCGCCAGCAGCTCAGATGGACAGGGGGCGACATACTTC. It yields the protein CASSSDGQGATYF. Together with reference TRBV5-1 and TRBJ2-4, the CDR3 gives the full variable domain: KAGVTQTPRYLIKTRGQQVTLSCSPISGHRSVSWYQQTPGQGLQFLFEYFSETQRNKGNFPGRFSGRQFSNSRSEMNVSTLELGDSALYLCASSSDGQGATYFGAGTRLSVL.

This clonotype turned up a few times. The chain links TRBV28 to TRBJ1-2; D remains unclear. The length of the CDR3 is 12 residues. V was clipped by 4 bases and J by 5 bases, with 8 bases between them. Germline V gene sequence: CDR1 MDHEN, CDR2 SYDVKM. The CDR3 region is CASSSEMYGYTF. DNA of the CDR3: TGTGCCAGCAGTTCAGAGATGTATGGCTACACCTTC.

This clonotype was found many times. J is TRBJ2-3 and V is TRBV3-1; TRBD2 matches at 8 bases. The CDR3 runs to 16 residues. J was trimmed by 4 bases and V by 4 bases; bases with no gene match: 10. Germline V gives CDR1 LGHDT, CDR2 YNNKEL (reference sequence). CDR3 nucleotides: TGTGCCAGCAGCCGAGGGGGGGGGACTAGGGCAGATACGCAGTATTTT. Protein product: CASSRGGGTRADTQYF.